This T cell receptor beta chain was identified in a study of radiotherapy plus CTLA-4 blockade in lung cancer. Whole-study context: Objective response rate was roughly 19%; disease control rate, approximately 28%. Points from the study as a whole: There was expansion of tumor-derived TCR clones in blood after radiotherapy plus ipilimumab.

People whose metastatic non-small-cell lung cancer was chemo-refractory got focal radiation along with CTLA-4 blockade by ipilimumab. Profiled with immunoSEQ multiplex PCR; TCRdb holds only in-frame clones, not every one. Of 30,000 to 40,000 clones listed, about 69% are singletons. Trimming pared 5 bases from V and 6 bases from J, leaving 11 bases between. Germline lookup yields CDR1 SGHTA and CDR2 FQGNSA. This CDR3 region has 12 residues. This clone is categorized as medium-sized. Antigen specificity is unknown. The sample consisted of peripheral blood, taken from a patient treated with radiotherapy plus ipilimumab. This chain joins TRBV7-2 and TRBJ2-7; D gene unclear. The TCR was taken from a human donor with non-small cell lung cancer that progressed on radiotherapy plus ipilimumab. Here the CDR3 reads CASSPVGGEQYF. The CDR3 DNA is TGTGCCAGCAGCCCCGTGGGCGGCGAGCAGTACTTC.